A selection of T cell receptor beta chains follows, all from one sample in a study of T cell repertoires in cytomegalovirus infection. TCRdb re-analysed the reads in MiXCR, keeping a single row per CDR3 protein. The sample includes about 890,000 distinct CDR3 sequences, less than 35% of them seen just once. These TCRs' antigens remain unknown. The specimen was cultured CD8+ T cells from PBMCs, collected from culture after CMV antigen stimulation. These TCRs come from a human donor in good health (CMV status not recorded). Some clones in this sample may be carry-over from other donors' samples. CDR3s include the opening cysteine and the closing phenylalanine or tryptophan. A D gene is named only where the DNA matches it firmly. Some rows mark clone size as missing; the rest say once, few, many or name a class of expanded clone.

size	length	V	J	D	CDR3	DNA
NA	14	TRBV7-7	TRBJ2-1	NA	CASSLESTNNEQFF	TGTGCTAGCAGCTTAGAATCAACTAACAATGAGCAGTTCTTC
few	15	TRBV24-1	TRBJ2-5	NA	CATSDFRAAQETQYF	TGTGCCACCAGTGATTTCCGGGCAGCCCAAGAGACCCAGTACTTC
few	11	TRBV27	TRBJ2-5	NA	CASSFGRREYF	TGTGCCAGCAGTTTCGGACGGAGGGAGTACTTC
NA	14	TRBV29-1	TRBJ1-1	NA	CSVDNSAGGTEAFF	TGCAGCGTTGACAATTCGGCAGGAGGCACTGAAGCTTTCTTT
NA	15	TRBV7-3	TRBJ2-3	NA	CASSLTVLSTDTQYF	TGTGCCAGCAGCTTAACCGTCCTCTCCACAGATACGCAGTATTTT
NA	13	TRBV7-9	TRBJ1-2	NA	CASSSTGWDGYTF	TGTGCCAGCAGCTCCACAGGGTGGGATGGCTACACCTTC
NA	15	TRBV3-1	TRBJ2-3	NA	CASSLLASLTDTQYF	TGTGCCAGCAGCCTCCTAGCGAGCCTAACAGATACGCAGTATTTT
NA	15	TRBV27	TRBJ2-3	NA	CASSLSSFLTDTQYF	TGTGCCAGCAGTCTTAGTTCGTTCCTCACAGATACGCAGTATTTT
NA	16	TRBV6-1	TRBJ2-2	NA	CASSLTRGFDTGELFF	TGTGCCAGCAGCCTTACTAGAGGGTTCGACACCGGGGAGCTGTTTTTT
once	18	TRBV4-2	TRBJ1-3	NA	CASSQVSRPGTRGNTIYF	TGTGCCAGCAGCCAAGTGAGCCGTCCGGGGACTAGGGGAAACACCATATATTTT
few	14	TRBV5-3	TRBJ1-2	NA	CASRETGTDYGYTF	TGTGCCAGCAGGGAAACCGGGACGGACTATGGCTACACCTTC
NA	15	TRBV13	TRBJ2-1	TRBD1	CASSSGQGRGGEQFF	TGTGCCAGCAGCTCAGGACAGGGGCGCGGGGGTGAGCAGTTCTTC
NA	16	TRBV3-1	TRBJ1-1	NA	CASSQDNSRGSTEAFF	TGTGCCAGCAGCCAAGATAACTCGCGGGGAAGCACTGAAGCTTTCTTT
NA	13	TRBV19	TRBJ2-3	TRBD2	CASSSGGFSTQYF	TGTGCCAGTAGTAGCGGGGGTTTTAGCACGCAGTATTTT
NA	14	TRBV6-5	TRBJ1-3	NA	CASSYGGRGNTIYF	TGTGCCAGCAGTTACGGGGGGCGCGGAAACACCATATATTTT
NA	15	TRBV7-2	TRBJ2-7	NA	CASSLYRPHPYEQYF	TGTGCCAGCAGCTTATACAGGCCGCATCCCTACGAGCAGTACTTC
NA	15	TRBV15	TRBJ2-5	NA	CATSRSRAYQETQYF	TGTGCCACCAGCAGAAGCAGGGCGTACCAAGAGACCCAGTACTTC
NA	15	TRBV24-1	TRBJ2-3	NA	CATSDRQDYTDTQYF	TGTGCCACCAGTGACCGACAGGACTACACAGATACGCAGTATTTT
NA	17	TRBV4-1	TRBJ2-7	TRBD2	CASSQDGIAGISDEQYF	TGCGCCAGCAGCCAAGATGGGATAGCGGGGATCTCTGATGAGCAGTACTTC
NA	14	TRBV20-1	TRBJ2-1	NA	CSAPRREDYNEQFF	TGCAGTGCCCCGAGGAGGGAGGACTACAATGAGCAGTTCTTC
few	14	TRBV7-9	TRBJ2-1	TRBD2	CASSLVRGRNEQFF	TGTGCCAGCAGCTTAGTGCGGGGGAGGAATGAGCAGTTCTTC
NA	20	TRBV5-1	TRBJ1-1	TRBD1	CASSFRDRGSYSPLNTEAFF	TGCGCCAGCAGCTTCCGGGACAGGGGCTCCTACAGTCCCCTGAACACTGAAGCTTTCTTT
NA	15	TRBV20-1	TRBJ1-5	TRBD1	CSAVQGAGNNQPQHF	TGCAGTGCCGTACAGGGGGCGGGAAACAATCAGCCCCAGCATTTT
few	15	TRBV4-1	TRBJ2-2	TRBD1	CASSRRQGKTGELFF	TGCGCCAGCAGCCGCAGACAGGGAAAAACCGGGGAGCTGTTTTTT
many	13	TRBV12-3/TRBV12-4	TRBJ1-3	NA	CASSTGSGNTIYF	TGTGCCAGCAGTACAGGCTCTGGAAACACCATATATTTT
few	12	TRBV7-9	TRBJ2-1	NA	CASSLVWSEQFF	TGTGCCAGCAGCTTAGTATGGAGTGAGCAGTTCTTC
few	19	TRBV6-6	TRBJ2-7	NA	CASSYGRPTQGRLSYEQYF	TGTGCCAGCAGTTATGGCCGCCCGACCCAGGGGCGTTTGTCCTACGAGCAGTACTTC
few	17	TRBV5-1	TRBJ2-1	NA	CASSPPEGRGFYNEQFF	TGCGCCAGCAGCCCGCCTGAGGGCCGGGGCTTCTACAATGAGCAGTTCTTC
many	17	TRBV7-6	TRBJ2-1	NA	CASSLARPGQIRNEQFF	TGTGCCAGCAGCTTAGCGAGACCCGGACAGATTAGGAATGAGCAGTTCTTC
once	14	TRBV29-1	TRBJ2-1	NA	CNVVSRALYNEQFF	TGCAACGTTGTAAGCAGGGCGCTATACAATGAGCAGTTCTTC
few	17	TRBV7-9	TRBJ1-1	NA	CASSLARRRVGNTEAFF	TGTGCCAGCAGCTTAGCTCGCCGCAGGGTAGGGAACACTGAAGCTTTCTTT
NA	15	TRBV14	TRBJ2-3	NA	CASSQDSPFTDTQYF	TGTGCCAGCAGCCAAGATAGCCCCTTCACGGATACGCAGTATTTT
NA	14	TRBV20-1	TRBJ2-2	NA	CSTRGGLNTGELFF	TGCAGTACTAGAGGGGGTCTAAACACCGGGGAGCTGTTTTTT
NA	17	TRBV7-9	TRBJ1-2	TRBD1	CASSLEGQGAHNYGYTF	TGTGCCAGCAGCTTAGAGGGACAGGGTGCTCATAACTATGGCTACACCTTC
NA	11	TRBV6-5	TRBJ1-1	NA	CATTKGTEAFF	TGTGCCACCACAAAGGGTACTGAAGCTTTCTTT
few	12	TRBV7-8	TRBJ2-5	NA	CASSRLEKDQYF	TGTGCCAGCAGCCGTCTAGAAAAGGACCAGTACTTC
NA	14	TRBV27	TRBJ1-2	NA	CASSLDQGHYGYTF	TGTGCCAGCAGTTTAGACCAGGGGCATTATGGCTACACCTTC
few	14	TRBV5-4	TRBJ2-3	TRBD2	CASSIRGGTDTQYF	TGTGCCAGCAGCATCCGGGGGGGTACAGATACGCAGTATTTT
NA	15	TRBV28	TRBJ2-1	NA	CASSPSIISYNEQFF	TGTGCCAGCAGTCCCTCCATCATCTCCTACAATGAGCAGTTCTTC
many	17	TRBV3-1	TRBJ1-6	TRBD1	CASSLPRGTVYNSPLHF	TGTGCCAGCAGCCTTCCGCGGGGGACAGTTTATAATTCACCCCTCCACTTT
few	15	TRBV4-1	TRBJ1-5	NA	CASSQAWKGIQPQHF	TGCGCCAGCAGCCAAGCTTGGAAGGGAATACAGCCCCAGCATTTT
few	13	TRBV6-5	TRBJ1-2	NA	CASSYDGLYGYTF	TGTGCCAGCAGTTACGACGGCCTCTATGGCTACACCTTC
NA	17	TRBV7-6	TRBJ2-3	NA	CASSPSLRSGMEDTQYF	TGTGCTAGCAGCCCGTCTCTCAGATCCGGGATGGAAGATACGCAGTATTTT
NA	15	TRBV4-1	TRBJ2-1	NA	CASSQISNSYNEQFF	TGCGCCAGCAGCCAAATTAGTAACAGTTACAATGAGCAGTTCTTC
NA	14	TRBV19	TRBJ1-1	NA	CASLDRSIDTEAFF	TGTGCCAGTTTGGACAGAAGCATTGACACTGAAGCTTTCTTT
NA	18	TRBV9	TRBJ2-6	TRBD1	CASSADRGRRPGANVLTF	TGTGCCAGCAGCGCGGACAGGGGGCGGAGGCCTGGGGCCAACGTCCTGACTTTC
few	13	TRBV2	TRBJ1-1	NA	CASSENAYTEAFF	TGTGCCAGCAGTGAAAATGCGTACACTGAAGCTTTCTTT
NA	17	TRBV7-6	TRBJ2-6	TRBD1	CVSSMWTGSSGANVLTF	TGTGTCAGCAGCATGTGGACAGGGAGCTCTGGGGCCAACGTCCTGACTTTC
few	17	TRBV11-2	TRBJ2-1	TRBD2	CASSLRPLAGIYNEQFF	TGTGCCAGCAGCTTACGGCCCCTAGCGGGGATCTACAATGAGCAGTTCTTC
NA	11	TRBV7-6	TRBJ2-3	NA	CASSLSRPQYF	TGTGCCAGCAGCTTATCCCGTCCGCAGTATTTT
NA	16	TRBV19	TRBJ1-5	NA	CASRIDFVVRDQPQHF	TGTGCCAGTAGGATCGACTTCGTTGTTCGCGATCAGCCCCAGCATTTT
NA	13	TRBV7-2	TRBJ2-3	NA	CASCTVPGDTQYF	TGTGCCAGCTGCACTGTACCGGGAGATACGCAGTATTTT
few	14	TRBV6-1	TRBJ2-1	TRBD2	CASRRRGGDNEQFF	TGTGCCAGCAGACGGCGGGGGGGCGACAATGAGCAGTTCTTC
NA	15	TRBV27	TRBJ1-2	NA	CASSTEDSNFYGYTF	TGTGCCAGCAGTACCGAGGACAGCAACTTCTATGGCTACACCTTC
NA	15	TRBV19	TRBJ1-1	TRBD1	CATTWGDRAGDQAFF	TGTGCCACCACCTGGGGGGACAGGGCTGGCGATCAAGCTTTCTTT
few	12	TRBV6-5	TRBJ2-7	TRBD2	CASSYSGGEQYF	TGTGCCAGCAGTTACTCCGGGGGGGAGCAGTACTTC